This TCR beta chain was captured in a study of shared clonotypes between healthy human individuals. Germline V gives CDR1 GTSNPN, CDR2 SVGIG (reference sequence). There are 13 residues in the CDR3. Between the trimmed V and J ends, which lost 3 bases and 1 base, there was a span of 9 bases. In its sample, this clone was seen a few times. Assay execution proceeded at the deep level. Measured with immunoSEQ multiplex PCR; TCRdb has only the in-frame clones, and not every one. The sample has 1 million to 1.3 million clones; roughly 74% are singletons. The rearrangement joins TRBV30 to TRBJ2-5; D is uncertain. Sequencing input: memory CD4+ T cells from PBMCs. Subset: CD45RA-negative fraction. This TCR was sampled from a young man in good health. Some clones in this sample may be carry-over from other donors' samples. The CDR3 spells CAWRRRLQETQYF. The CDR3 coding sequence is TGTGCCTGGAGACGACGTCTCCAAGAGACCCAGTACTTC. Full variable domain (rest looked up from reference TRBV30 and TRBJ2-5): SQTIHQWPATLVQPVGSPLSLECTVEGTSNPNLYWYRQAAGRGLQLLFYSVGIGQISSEVPQNLSASRPQDRQFILSSKKLLLSDSGFYLCAWRRRLQETQYFGPGTRLLVL.